The 16 T cell receptor beta chains below come from one sample, sequenced in a study of human T cells and chemical hapten exposure. Via MiXCR, TCRdb re-called the RACE reads, giving one row per CDR3 protein. The data contain approximately 370,000 distinct CDR3 sequences, about 5% of them singletons. Time point meaning: pre-sensitization, week 0. Treatment described: therapeutic diphenylcyclopropenone sensitization with weekly scalp DPC. The specimen comprised whole blood, sampled in connection with sensitization to the hapten diphenylcyclopropenone (DPC). The receptors were sampled from a woman younger than 30 with alopecia areata. Some clones in this sample may be carry-over from other donors' samples.

This clonotype was counted ten times or more. The gene calls are TRBV7-8 and TRBJ1-2, with D maybe TRBD1 (5 bases). V was cut by 2 bases and J by 4 bases, with 11 bases left in between. The CDR3 has 14 amino acids. CDR1 SGHVS and CDR2 FQNEAQ come from the germline V gene. In nucleotides, the CDR3 is TGTGCCAGCAGCTTACAGGGTAGCGGCTATGGCTACACCTTC. It specifies CASSLQGSGYGYTF.

This clonotype has just a few counts. This sequence joins TRBV6-5 and TRBJ1-1; D possibly corresponds to TRBD1 (6 bases). CDR1 and CDR2 from the germline V gene are MNHEY and SVGAGI. The CDR3 loop spans 18 amino acids. The germline V and J ends were trimmed by 0 bases and 0 bases, with 17 bases remaining between them. DNA of the CDR3: TGTGCCAGCAGTTACTCTCCTGGTCCAGAGGGGGTGAACACTGAAGCTTTCTTT. Its protein is CASSYSPGPEGVNTEAFF.

This clonotype occurred a few times. The chain combines TRBV6-1 with TRBJ1-5; D not certain. V shed 6 bases and J shed 3 bases, with 12 bases lying between them. This CDR3 spans 14 amino acids. Per the germline V gene, CDR1 is MNHNS and CDR2 is SASEGT. CDR3 sequence (DNA): TGTGCCAGCAGCGAGGCGGGTAACAATCAGCCCCAGCATTTT. This translates into CASSEAGNNQPQHF.

A few counts support this clonotype. The chain has TRBV6-2 or TRBV6-3 and TRBJ1-4, with TRBD1 as a possible D gene (5 bases). The germline V and J ends were trimmed by 0 bases and 6 bases, with 11 bases remaining between them. In germline, CDR1 is MNHEY, CDR2 SVGEGT. The CDR3 sequence is 15 residues long. CDR3 coding DNA: TGTGCCAGCAGTTACTCGACGGACAACGATGAAAAACTGTTTTTT. It translates to CASSYSTDNDEKLFF.

This clonotype was seen more than once but under ten times. This chain joins TRBV7-9 and TRBJ1-4; no firm D call. Germline V gives CDR1 SEHNR, CDR2 FQNEAQ (reference sequence). This CDR3 contains 13 residues. The V end lost 8 bases, the J end lost 8 bases, and 15 bases lay between the germline ends. CDR3 sequence: CASGRLLGEKLFF. The CDR3, as DNA: TGTGCCAGCGGGAGGCTATTGGGCGAAAAACTGTTTTTT.

On this clonotype: A much larger clonotype is one base distant, so this may be a read error. The CDR3 does not close with the conserved phenylalanine or tryptophan, likely indicating a read error. The V call is TRBV5-1, the J call TRBJ2-7; D not certain. The germline V and J ends were trimmed by 0 bases and 0 bases, with 4 bases remaining between them. There are 13 residues in the CDR3. The germline V gene encodes CDR1 SGHRS and CDR2 YFSETQ. The CDR3 region is CASSLDGSYEQYL. CDR3 nucleotides: TGCGCCAGCAGCTTGGACGGCTCCTACGAGCAGTACCTC.

The table lists this clonotype with many counts. This CDR3 is CSVASNEKLFF. The CDR3 DNA sequence: TGCAGCGTTGCAAGCAATGAAAAACTGTTTTTT. This chain joins TRBV29-1 and TRBJ1-4; D unresolved. The V and J ends lost 4 bases and 5 bases respectively, with 5 bases between them. The CDR3 loop spans 11 amino acids. In germline, CDR1 is SQVTM, CDR2 ANQGSEA.

This clonotype has at least ten counts. V is TRBV7-9 and J is TRBJ2-5; D gene uncertain. This CDR3 spans 13 amino acids. Trimming shortened V by 2 bases and J by 3 bases, and 7 bases separated the two germline ends. Looked up from germline, CDR1 is SEHNR and CDR2 is FQNEAQ (reference sequence). The CDR3 here is CASSLFAEETQYF. DNA of the CDR3: TGTGCCAGCAGCTTATTTGCCGAAGAGACCCAGTACTTC.

This chain connects TRBV7-9 to TRBJ1-2, with D possibly being TRBD1 (6 bases). The V end was cut by 0 bases, the J end by 4 bases, with 9 bases between. This CDR3 region has 14 residues. Germline CDR1 and CDR2: SEHNR and FQNEAQ (reference sequence). CDR3 in DNA: TGTGCCAGCAGCTTAGCCACAGGGACCTATGGCTACACCTTC. Its translation: CASSLATGTYGYTF. The full variable domain, rest sourced from reference TRBV7-9 and TRBJ1-2, is DTGVSQNPRHKITKRGQNVTFRCDPISEHNRLYWYRQTLGQGPEFLTYFQNEAQLEKSRLLSDRFSAERPKGSFSTLEIQRTEQGDSAMYLCASSLATGTYGYTFGSGTRLTVV.

The chain combines TRBV7-2 with TRBJ1-5, with 7 bases lining up with TRBD1. The CDR3 is 14 residues long. CDR1 is SGHTA, CDR2 FQGNSA, per germline. With V trimmed by 1 base and J by 7 bases, 4 bases remained unmatched. The CDR3 DNA reads TGTGCCAGCAGCTTAGTGGGACAGAACCAGCCCCAGCATTTT. Its translation: CASSLVGQNQPQHF. Looking up the rest from reference TRBV7-2 and TRBJ1-5 gives the full variable domain: GAGVSQSPSNKVTEKGKDVELRCDPISGHTALYWYRQSLGQGLEFLIYFQGNSAPDKSGLPSDRFSAERTGGSVSTLTIQRTQQEDSAVYLCASSLVGQNQPQHFGDGTRLSIL.

This clonotype was seen a handful of times. The chain uses TRBV18 and TRBJ2-2; 8 bases line up with TRBD1. The germline CDR1 and CDR2 sequences are KGHSH and LQKENI. V shed 10 bases, J shed 2 bases, and the junction held 12 bases outside the gene matches. The CDR3 extends over 16 amino acids. DNA of the CDR3: TGTGCCACTTCGACGGGGACAGGCATAAACACCGGGGAGCTGTTTTTT. Encoded protein: CATSTGTGINTGELFF.

This clonotype was counted at least ten times. The chain carries TRBV4-1 and TRBJ2-5, with D maybe TRBD1 (5 bases). The V and J ends lost 0 bases and 5 bases respectively, with 16 bases between them. CDR1 and CDR2 from the germline V gene are MGHRA and YSYEKL. The length of the CDR3 is 16 residues. Written as DNA, the CDR3 is TGCGCCAGCAGCCAAGAGGACACAGCCGTTCGCGAGACCCAGTACTTC. Translated, it gives CASSQEDTAVRETQYF.

The table lists this clonotype with many counts. The rearrangement links TRBV18 to TRBJ1-5, with 7 bases that match TRBD1. The CDR3 consists of 16 residues. The V gene end was trimmed by 6 bases and the J gene end by 0 bases; junction bases not matched to a gene: 8. Germline assignment: CDR1 KGHSH and CDR2 LQKENI. This chain's CDR3 is CASSPGQKNSNQPQHF. Here the CDR3 DNA reads TGTGCCAGCTCCCCGGGACAGAAGAATAGCAATCAGCCCCAGCATTTT.

The CDR3 sequence is CASSPGTGDNYGYTF. In DNA, the CDR3 is TGTGCCAGCAGCCCTGGGACAGGGGACAACTATGGCTACACCTTC. The genes are TRBV6-5 and TRBJ1-2; 10 nucleotides line up with TRBD1. V dropped 6 bases and J dropped 2; count of bases not matched to a gene: 6. Germline V gene data show CDR1 as MNHEY and CDR2 as SVGAGI. The CDR3 loop spans 15 amino acids.

The table lists this clonotype with a few counts. The J gene is TRBJ1-1, the V gene TRBV21-1. TRBV21-1 has pseudogene status. CDR3 length: 14 residues. The CDR3 DNA reads TGTGCCAGCTCCAGAGATGAGATGAACACTGAAGCTTTCTTT. This codes for CASSRDEMNTEAFF.

This clonotype occurred a few times. V usage is TRBV11-1 and J usage is TRBJ2-4, with 9 bases fitting TRBD2. CDR1 and CDR2 from the germline V gene are SGHAT and FQDESV (reference sequence). This CDR3 is built from 16 residues. With V trimmed by 5 bases and J by 8 bases, 13 bases remained unmatched. The CDR3 bases are TGTGCCAGCAGCCAGGGCGGGGGGGCCCTTAGGGACATTCAGTACTTC. Translating it yields CASSQGGGALRDIQYF.